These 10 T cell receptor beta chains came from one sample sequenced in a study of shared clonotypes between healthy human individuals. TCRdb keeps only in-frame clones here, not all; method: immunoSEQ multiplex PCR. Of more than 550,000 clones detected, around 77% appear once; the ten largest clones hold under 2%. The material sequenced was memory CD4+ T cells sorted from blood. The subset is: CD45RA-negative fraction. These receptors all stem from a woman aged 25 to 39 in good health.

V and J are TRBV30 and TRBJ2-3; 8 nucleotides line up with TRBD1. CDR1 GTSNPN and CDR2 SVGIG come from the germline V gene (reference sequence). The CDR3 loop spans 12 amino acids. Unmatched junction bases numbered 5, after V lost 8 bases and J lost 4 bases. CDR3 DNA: TGTGCCGGACAGGGTTCCGCAGATACGCAGTATTTT. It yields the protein CAGQGSADTQYF.

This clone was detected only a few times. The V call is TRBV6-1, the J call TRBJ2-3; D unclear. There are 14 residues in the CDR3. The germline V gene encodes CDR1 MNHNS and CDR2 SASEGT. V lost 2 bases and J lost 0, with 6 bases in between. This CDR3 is CASSEQTSTDTQYF. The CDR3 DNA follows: TGTGCCAGCAGTGAACAGACTAGCACAGATACGCAGTATTTT.

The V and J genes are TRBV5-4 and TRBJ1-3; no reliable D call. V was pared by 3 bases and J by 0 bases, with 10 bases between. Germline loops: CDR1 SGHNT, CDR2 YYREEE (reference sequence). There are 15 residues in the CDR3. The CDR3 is CASSSRAGSGNTIYF. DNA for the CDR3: TGTGCCAGCAGCTCCCGAGCAGGCTCTGGAAACACCATATATTTT.

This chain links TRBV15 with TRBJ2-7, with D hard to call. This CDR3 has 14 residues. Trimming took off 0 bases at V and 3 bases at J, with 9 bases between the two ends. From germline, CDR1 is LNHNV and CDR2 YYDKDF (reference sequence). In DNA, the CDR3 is TGTGCCACCAGCAGAGAAAGCGCTCGCTACGAGCAGTACTTC. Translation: CATSRESARYEQYF.

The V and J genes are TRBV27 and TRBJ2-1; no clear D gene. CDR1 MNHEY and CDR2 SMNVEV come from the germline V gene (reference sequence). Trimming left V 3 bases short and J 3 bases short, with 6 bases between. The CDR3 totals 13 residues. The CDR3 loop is CASSLQGYNEQFF. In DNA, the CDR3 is TGTGCCAGCAGTTTGCAAGGCTACAATGAGCAGTTCTTC.

CDR3 sequence (DNA): TGTGCCAGCAGCGCGGGACAGGACGTTTCCTACGAGCAGTACTTC. It encodes CASSAGQDVSYEQYF. The chain combines TRBV5-4 with TRBJ2-7; 8 bases align to TRBD1. The ends lost 4 bases at V and 1 base at J; junction bases unmatched: 7. The V gene's germline CDR1 is SGHNT and CDR2 YYREEE (reference sequence). The CDR3 is made up of 15 amino acids.

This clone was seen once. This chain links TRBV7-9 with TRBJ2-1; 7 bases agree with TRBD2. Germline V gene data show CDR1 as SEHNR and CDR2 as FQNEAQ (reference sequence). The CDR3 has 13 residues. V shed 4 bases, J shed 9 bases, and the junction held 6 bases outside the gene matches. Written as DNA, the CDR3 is TGTGCCAGCAGCTGGGCGGGAGAGAGTGAGCAGTTCTTC. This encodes CASSWAGESEQFF. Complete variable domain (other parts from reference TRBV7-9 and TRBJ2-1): DTGVSQNPRHKITKRGQNVTFRCDPISEHNRLYWYRQTLGQGPEFLTYFQNEAQLEKSRLLSDRFSAERPKGSFSTLEIQRTEQGDSAMYLCASSWAGESEQFFGPGTRLTVL.

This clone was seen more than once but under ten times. The CDR3 DNA follows: TGTGCCAGCAGTTTATATCCAGGGTTCATTCAGCCCCAGCATTTT. Translation gives CASSLYPGFIQPQHF. The V and J genes are TRBV28 and TRBJ1-5; TRBD1 is a possible D gene (5 bases). Germline loops: CDR1 MDHEN, CDR2 SYDVKM. V was shortened by 1 base and J by 6 bases, with 13 bases between the two germline ends. The CDR3 loop spans 15 amino acids.

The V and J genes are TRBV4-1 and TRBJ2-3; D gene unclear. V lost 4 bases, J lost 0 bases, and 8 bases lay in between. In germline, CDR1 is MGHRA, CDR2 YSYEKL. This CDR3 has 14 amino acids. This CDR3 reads CASSPTASTDTQYF. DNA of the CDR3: TGCGCCAGCAGCCCGACCGCTAGCACAGATACGCAGTATTTT.

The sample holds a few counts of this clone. The DNA of the CDR3 is TGTGCCAGCACCCGGACAGGGGCAGCTGGAAACACCATATATTTT. Its translation: CASTRTGAAGNTIYF. The chain uses TRBV28 and TRBJ1-3, with 9 bases that match TRBD1. Germline trimming cut 7 bases from V and 2 bases from J; bases unmatched to any gene: 6. The CDR3 has 15 residues. Germline CDR1 is MDHEN and CDR2 is SYDVKM.